This TCR beta chain derives from a study of long-term antiretroviral therapy in people with HIV. The immunoSEQ assay was v3.0, run at survey level. Here immunoSEQ multiplex PCR was the method, and the copy in TCRdb shows in-frame clones only, minus some. This table holds about 20,000 clones, under 90% found once. The sequence was collected from a man aged 40-55 years with HIV. The sequencing here drew on unsorted PBMCs, taken 2.3 to 2.5 years after starting antiretroviral therapy.

CDR3 sequence: CASSHGTSSYEQYF. For the CDR3, the DNA is TGTGCCAGCAGTCACGGGACTAGCAGCTACGAGCAGTACTTC. This chain links TRBV27 with TRBJ2-7, with 9 bases matching TRBD2. Germline V gene data show CDR1 as MNHEY and CDR2 as SMNVEV (reference sequence). The CDR3 has 14 amino acids. Trimming at V came to 5 bases and at J to 3 bases, leaving 5 bases not matched to a gene.